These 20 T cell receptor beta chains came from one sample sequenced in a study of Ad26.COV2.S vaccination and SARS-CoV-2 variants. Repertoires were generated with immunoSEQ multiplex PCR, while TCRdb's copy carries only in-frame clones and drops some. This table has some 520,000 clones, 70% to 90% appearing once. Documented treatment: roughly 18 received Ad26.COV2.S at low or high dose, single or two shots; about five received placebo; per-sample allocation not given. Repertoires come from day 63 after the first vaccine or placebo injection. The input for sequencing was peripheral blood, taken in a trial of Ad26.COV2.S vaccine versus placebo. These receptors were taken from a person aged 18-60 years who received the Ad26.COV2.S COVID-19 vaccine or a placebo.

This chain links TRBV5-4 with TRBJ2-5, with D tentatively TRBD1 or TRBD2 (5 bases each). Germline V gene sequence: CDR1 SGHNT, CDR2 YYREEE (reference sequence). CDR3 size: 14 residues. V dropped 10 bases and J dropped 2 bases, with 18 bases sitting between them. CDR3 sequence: CAVSQVGDQETQYF. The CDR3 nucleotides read TGTGCCGTATCCCAGGTGGGGGATCAAGAGACCCAGTACTTC.

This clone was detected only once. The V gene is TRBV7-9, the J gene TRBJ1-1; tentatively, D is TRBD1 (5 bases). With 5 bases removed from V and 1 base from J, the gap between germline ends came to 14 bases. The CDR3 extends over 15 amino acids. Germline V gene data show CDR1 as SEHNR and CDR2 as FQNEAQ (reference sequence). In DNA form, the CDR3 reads TGTGCCAGCAGCGCACCAGACAGAGGGAACACTGAAGCTTTCTTT. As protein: CASSAPDRGNTEAFF.

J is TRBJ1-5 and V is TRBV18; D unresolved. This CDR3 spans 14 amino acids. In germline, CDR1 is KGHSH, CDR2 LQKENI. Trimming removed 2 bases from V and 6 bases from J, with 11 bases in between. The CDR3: CASSPVEGSQPQHF. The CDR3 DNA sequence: TGTGCCAGCTCACCAGTTGAGGGAAGTCAGCCCCAGCATTTT.

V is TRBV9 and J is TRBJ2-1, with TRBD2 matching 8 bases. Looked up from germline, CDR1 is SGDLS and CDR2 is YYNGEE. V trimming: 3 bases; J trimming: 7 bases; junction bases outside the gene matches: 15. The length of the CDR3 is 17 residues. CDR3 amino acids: CASSERGTGVGLNEQFF. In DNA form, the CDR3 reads TGTGCCAGCAGCGAGCGGGGGACGGGAGTCGGGTTGAATGAGCAGTTCTTC. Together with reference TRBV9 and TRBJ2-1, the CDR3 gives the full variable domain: DSGVTQTPKHLITATGQRVTLRCSPRSGDLSVYWYQQSLDQGLQFLIQYYNGEERAKGNILERFSAQQFPDLHSELNLSSLELGDSALYFCASSERGTGVGLNEQFFGPGTRLTVL.

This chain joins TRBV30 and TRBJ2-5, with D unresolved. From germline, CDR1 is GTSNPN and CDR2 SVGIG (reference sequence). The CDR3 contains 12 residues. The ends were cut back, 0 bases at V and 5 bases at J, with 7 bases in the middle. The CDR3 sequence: CAWSVGPETQYF. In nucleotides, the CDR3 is TGTGCCTGGAGTGTTGGGCCGGAGACCCAGTACTTC.

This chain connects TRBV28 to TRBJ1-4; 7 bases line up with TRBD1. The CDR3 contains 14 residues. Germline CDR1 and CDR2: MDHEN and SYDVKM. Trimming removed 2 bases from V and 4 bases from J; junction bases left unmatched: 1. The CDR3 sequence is CASSLQGGNEKLFF. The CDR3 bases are TGTGCCAGCAGTTTACAGGGGGGTAATGAAAAACTGTTTTTT.

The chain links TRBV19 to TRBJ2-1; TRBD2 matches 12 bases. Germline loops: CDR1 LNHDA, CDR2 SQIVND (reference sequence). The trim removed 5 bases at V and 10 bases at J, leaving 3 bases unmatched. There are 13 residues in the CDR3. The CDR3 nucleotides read TGTGCCAGTAGTCGGACTAGCGGGGAAGAGCAGTTCTTC. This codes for CASSRTSGEEQFF. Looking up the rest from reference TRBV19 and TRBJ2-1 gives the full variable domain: DGGITQSPKYLFRKEGQNVTLSCEQNLNHDAMYWYRQDPGQGLRLIYYSQIVNDFQKGDIAEGYSVSREKKESFPLTVTSAQKNPTAFYLCASSRTSGEEQFFGPGTRLTVL.

CDR3 DNA sequence: TGTGCCAGCAGCACAAGGACGAACACTGAAGCTTTCTTT. Its translation is CASSTRTNTEAFF. V gene TRBV11-3 combines with J gene TRBJ1-1; D is unresolved. Germline CDR1 SGHNT, CDR2 YENEEA. This CDR3 comprises 13 residues. Trimming stripped 5 bases from V and 1 base from J, with 8 bases between.

The CDR3 spells CASSEALGQVNEQFF. The CDR3, as DNA: TGTGCCAGCAGTGAAGCGCTTGGACAGGTCAATGAGCAGTTCTTC. The chain combines TRBV6-1 with TRBJ2-1; 7 bases are a match to TRBD1. The germline V gene has CDR1 MNHNS and CDR2 SASEGT. V shed 0 bases, J shed 6 bases, and the junction held 5 bases outside the gene matches. The CDR3 runs to 15 residues.

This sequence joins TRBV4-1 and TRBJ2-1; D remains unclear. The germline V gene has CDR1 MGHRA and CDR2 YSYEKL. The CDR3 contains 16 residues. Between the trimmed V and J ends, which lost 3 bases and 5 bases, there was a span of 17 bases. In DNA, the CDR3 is TGCGCCAGCAGCCATAACGACAAAGCTATCAACAATGAGCAGTTCTTC. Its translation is CASSHNDKAINNEQFF.

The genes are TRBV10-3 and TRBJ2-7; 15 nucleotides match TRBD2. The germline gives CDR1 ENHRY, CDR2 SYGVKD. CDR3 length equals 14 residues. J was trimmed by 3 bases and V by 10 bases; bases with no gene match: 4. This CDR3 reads CASTGLAGGYEQYF. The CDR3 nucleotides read TGTGCCAGTACGGGACTAGCGGGAGGCTACGAGCAGTACTTC.

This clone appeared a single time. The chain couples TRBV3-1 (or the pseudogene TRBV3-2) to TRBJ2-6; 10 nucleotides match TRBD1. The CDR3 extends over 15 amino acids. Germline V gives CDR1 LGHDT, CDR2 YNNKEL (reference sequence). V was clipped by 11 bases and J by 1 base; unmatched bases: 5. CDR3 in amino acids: CAGDRGASGANVLTF. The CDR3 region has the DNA TGTGCCGGGGACAGGGGAGCTTCTGGGGCCAACGTCCTGACTTTC.

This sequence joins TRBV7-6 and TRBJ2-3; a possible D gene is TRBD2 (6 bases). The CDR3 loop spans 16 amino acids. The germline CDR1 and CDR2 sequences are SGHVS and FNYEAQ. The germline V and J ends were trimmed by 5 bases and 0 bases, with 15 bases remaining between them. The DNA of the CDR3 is TGTGCCAGCAGCGCCTCGGGGGATACTAGCACAGATACGCAGTATTTT. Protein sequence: CASSASGDTSTDTQYF.

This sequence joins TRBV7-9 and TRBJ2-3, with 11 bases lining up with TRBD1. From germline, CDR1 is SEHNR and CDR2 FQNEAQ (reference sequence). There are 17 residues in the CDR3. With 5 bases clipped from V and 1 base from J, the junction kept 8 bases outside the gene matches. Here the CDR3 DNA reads TGTGCCAGCAGCACACCGCGGACAGGGGGCCGCACAGATACGCAGTATTTT. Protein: CASSTPRTGGRTDTQYF.

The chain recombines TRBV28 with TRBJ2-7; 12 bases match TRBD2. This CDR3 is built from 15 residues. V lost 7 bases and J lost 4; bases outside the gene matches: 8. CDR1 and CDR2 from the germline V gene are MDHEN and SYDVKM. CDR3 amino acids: CASTRTSGETYEQYF. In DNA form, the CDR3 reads TGTGCCAGCACCAGGACTAGCGGGGAGACATACGAGCAGTACTTC.

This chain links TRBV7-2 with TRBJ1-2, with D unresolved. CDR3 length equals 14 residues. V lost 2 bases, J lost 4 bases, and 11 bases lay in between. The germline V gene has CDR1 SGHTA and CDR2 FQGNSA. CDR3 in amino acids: CASSLRQPSYGYTF. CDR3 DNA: TGTGCCAGCAGCTTAAGGCAACCGTCCTATGGCTACACCTTC.

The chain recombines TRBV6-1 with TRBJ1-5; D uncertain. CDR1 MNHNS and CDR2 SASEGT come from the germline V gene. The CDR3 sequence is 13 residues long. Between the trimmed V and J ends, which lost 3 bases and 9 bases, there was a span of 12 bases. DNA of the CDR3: TGTGCCAGCAGTGACGTCTCGGTGGGGCCCCAGCATTTT. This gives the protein CASSDVSVGPQHF.

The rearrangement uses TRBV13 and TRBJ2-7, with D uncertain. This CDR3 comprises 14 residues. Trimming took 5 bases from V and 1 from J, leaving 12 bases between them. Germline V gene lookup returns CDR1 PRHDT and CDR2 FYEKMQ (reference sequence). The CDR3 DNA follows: TGTGCCAGCAGCCCTCTACGAGCTTCCTACGAGCAGTACTTC. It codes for CASSPLRASYEQYF.

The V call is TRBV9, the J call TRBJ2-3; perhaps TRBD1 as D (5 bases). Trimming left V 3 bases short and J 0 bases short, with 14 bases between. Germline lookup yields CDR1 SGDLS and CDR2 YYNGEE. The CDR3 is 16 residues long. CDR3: CASSGGTGSSTDTQYF. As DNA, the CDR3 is TGTGCCAGCAGCGGGGGCACAGGATCTAGCACAGATACGCAGTATTTT.

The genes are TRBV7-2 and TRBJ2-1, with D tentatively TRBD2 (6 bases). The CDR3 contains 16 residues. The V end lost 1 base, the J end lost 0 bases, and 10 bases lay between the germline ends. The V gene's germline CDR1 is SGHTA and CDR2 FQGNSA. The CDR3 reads CASSLVAGSSYNEQFF. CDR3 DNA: TGTGCCAGCAGCTTAGTCGCGGGGAGCTCCTACAATGAGCAGTTCTTC. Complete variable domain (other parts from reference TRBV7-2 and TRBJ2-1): GAGVSQSPSNKVTEKGKDVELRCDPISGHTALYWYRQSLGQGLEFLIYFQGNSAPDKSGLPSDRFSAERTGGSVSTLTIQRTQQEDSAVYLCASSLVAGSSYNEQFFGPGTRLTVL.